Shown below are 10 T cell receptor beta chains from a single sample sequenced in a study of T cell responses to AZD1222 COVID-19 vaccine. The method was immunoSEQ multiplex PCR; TCRdb's version includes in-frame clones alone and lacks a portion of them. This table holds about 100,000 clones, 88% found once. This material consisted of peripheral blood, taken on day 0 of AZD1222 vaccination. Every receptor here comes from an adult in good health.

The chain employs TRBV7-9 and TRBJ2-7; perhaps TRBD1 as D (5 bases). Trimming took off 0 bases at V and 6 bases at J, with 6 bases between the two ends. CDR1 is SEHNR, CDR2 FQNEAQ, per germline (reference sequence). The CDR3 is 12 amino acids. The CDR3: CASSLAGLEQYF. In DNA form, the CDR3 reads TGTGCCAGCAGCTTAGCGGGGCTCGAGCAGTACTTC.

The chain employs TRBV3-1 (or the pseudogene TRBV3-2) and TRBJ2-4; D may match TRBD1 or TRBD2 (5 bases each). V was pared by 0 bases and J by 6 bases, with 15 bases between. CDR1 is LGHDT and CDR2 is YNNKEL in the germline V gene (reference sequence). This CDR3 has 16 residues. CDR3 amino acids: CASSQEGLARLNIQYF. CDR3 nucleotide sequence: TGTGCCAGCAGCCAAGAGGGGCTAGCTCGGTTAAACATTCAGTACTTC.

As for this clone: Mismatch with germline at one junction end may stem from a read error. The rearrangement links TRBV19 to TRBJ1-2; D is unclear. The germline CDR1 and CDR2 sequences are LNHDA and SQIVND (reference sequence). The CDR3 sequence is 13 residues long. CDR3: CASSLEGGYGYTF. The CDR3 DNA reads as TGTGCCAGTAGTCTAGAGGGTGGCTATGGCTACACCTTC.

V usage is TRBV4-1 and J usage is TRBJ1-6; the D gene is possibly TRBD1 (5 bases). The germline CDR1 and CDR2 sequences are MGHRA and YSYEKL. CDR3 length: 15 residues. Trimming removed 1 base from V and 6 bases from J, with 10 bases in between. Here the CDR3 reads CASSQVKDINSPLHF. Here the CDR3 DNA reads TGCGCCAGCAGCCAAGTCAAGGACATTAATTCACCCCTCCACTTT.

This chain joins TRBV18 and TRBJ2-7; 16 bases are shared with TRBD2. V was clipped by 3 bases and J by 4 bases; unmatched bases: 6. This CDR3 spans 17 amino acids. Germline loops: CDR1 KGHSH, CDR2 LQKENI. CDR3 in DNA: TGTGCCAGCTCACCCGGGACTAGCGGGAGGGCCTGGTACGAGCAGTACTTC. Residues: CASSPGTSGRAWYEQYF.

J is TRBJ1-2 and V is TRBV6-5; 8 bases line up with TRBD1. The length of the CDR3 is 14 residues. Trimming cost V 6 bases and J 5 bases; bases outside gene matches: 8. Looked up from germline, CDR1 is MNHEY and CDR2 is SVGAGI. CDR3 in amino acids: CASRRTGRGYGYTF. The CDR3 nucleotides read TGTGCCAGCAGGCGGACAGGGCGTGGGTATGGCTACACCTTC.

The V and J genes are TRBV12-3 or TRBV12-4 and TRBJ1-4; TRBD1 might be the D (6 bases). This CDR3 is 13 amino acids long. Trimming stripped 6 bases from V and 7 bases from J, with 12 bases between. The CDR3 DNA sequence: TGTGCCAGCAGCCTAGGGACAATTGAAAAACTGTTTTTT. It encodes CASSLGTIEKLFF.

The chain joins TRBV19 to TRBJ1-3; D remains unclear. V lost 5 bases to trimming and J lost 3 bases, with 11 bases between them. The CDR3 runs to 14 residues. Per germline, CDR1 LNHDA and CDR2 SQIVND (reference sequence). The CDR3 reads CASSATSFGNTIYF. The CDR3 nucleotides are TGTGCCAGTAGTGCGACGTCATTTGGAAACACCATATATTTT.

This chain connects TRBV19 to TRBJ1-4; tentatively, D is TRBD1 (5 bases). Germline CDR1 LNHDA, CDR2 SQIVND (reference sequence). The length of the CDR3 is 15 residues. V lost 8 bases to trimming and J lost 0 bases, with 13 bases between them. CDR3 sequence (DNA): TGTGCCAGTCGGGGGGGAGATGCAACTAATGAAAAACTGTTTTTT. Protein sequence: CASRGGDATNEKLFF. Looking up the rest from reference TRBV19 and TRBJ1-4 gives the full variable domain: DGGITQSPKYLFRKEGQNVTLSCEQNLNHDAMYWYRQDPGQGLRLIYYSQIVNDFQKGDIAEGYSVSREKKESFPLTVTSAQKNPTAFYLCASRGGDATNEKLFFGSGTQLSVL.

This chain joins TRBV27 and TRBJ2-2; D is possibly TRBD1 (6 bases). The CDR3 extends over 14 amino acids. Per the germline V gene, CDR1 is MNHEY and CDR2 is SMNVEV (reference sequence). V was pared by 4 bases and J by 4 bases, with 10 bases between. Here the CDR3 DNA reads TGTGCCAGCAGTTACAGGGCTTTCACCGGGGAGCTGTTTTTT. As protein: CASSYRAFTGELFF.